This TCR beta chain was captured by sequencing in a study of T cells in narcolepsy. Looked up from germline, CDR1 is SGHVS and CDR2 is FNYEAQ. The CDR3 spans 14 residues. Germline trimming cut 1 base from V and 8 bases from J; bases unmatched to any gene: 7. Data came from immunoSEQ multiplex PCR; TCRdb stores just in-frame clones and leaves some out. Among more than 7,500 clones listed, roughly two thirds were seen once. The receptor was derived from a human donor with narcolepsy. Sample: CD45RA- memory CD8+ T cells from PBMCs. The chain uses TRBV7-6 and TRBJ1-2; 7 bases map to TRBD1. CDR3 bases: TGTGCCAGCAGCTTAGGTTCGACAGGGAAGGGCTACACCTTC. This gives the protein CASSLGSTGKGYTF.